This TCR beta chain was obtained from a study of blood T cell repertoires in COVID-19. Study-wide context: Collection of acute and convalescent COVID-19 samples took place in the United States, Italy and Spain. From T cells, B-cell-depleted T cells, or PBMCs came the material, which was cDNA or gDNA.

In the original processing: The authors estimated nucleated cell counts from reference gene primer amplification. Sequenced by immunoSEQ multiplex PCR; TCRdb stores in-frame clones only, minus some. Clone size and V and J calls were adopted from that table, with D and trimming inferred from the DNA. The sample lists 350,000 to 450,000 clones, roughly 85% occurring once. Notes on this clone: The junction differs from germline at one of its ends, possibly a read error.

The germline gives CDR1 KGHDR, CDR2 SFDVKD. The CDR3 consists of 16 residues. Sequencing was carried out using peripheral blood. This receptor was taken from a woman between 18 and 29 years old with acute or convalescent COVID-19. The chain is built from TRBV24-1 and TRBJ1-5, with a weak D call TRBD1 (5 bases). CDR3 protein: CATSDGAKDSNQPQHF. CDR3 coding DNA: TGTGCCACCAGTGATGGGGCCAAGGATAGCAATCAACCCCAGCATTTT.